This T cell receptor beta chain stems from a study of response to subunit inactivated influenza vaccine. CDR3 size: 12 residues. V was cut by 6 bases and J by 4 bases, with 9 bases left in between. TCRdb reprocessed the RT-PCR reads via MiXCR and lists one record per CDR3 protein. The data hold about 500,000 distinct CDR3 sequences, with less than 7.5% observed a single time. The rearrangement joins TRBV12-3 or TRBV12-4 to TRBJ2-5; D is perhaps TRBD1 (5 bases). The receptor was derived from a man aged 50-75 years who received an inactivated influenza vaccine. The sequencing here drew on PBMCs from blood, taken around 25 months after vaccination. In DNA form, the CDR3 reads TGTGCCAGCAGACTAACAGGAGAGACCCAGTACTTC. It specifies CASRLTGETQYF.